This T cell receptor (beta chain) was recorded in a study of blood T cells in healthy people across ages. Overall study context: Template switching picked up about one barcoded beta molecule for each two T cells.

This clonotype was observed a handful of times. Its specificity is not known. Together with a sample-barcoded 5' primer, a J-beta primer mix was included in a second PCR lasting about 6 to 11 cycles. Every cDNA molecule bore a tag from a template-switch adaptor containing 12 random nucleotides. TCRdb ran MiXCR on the 5' RACE reads and lists one entry per CDR3 protein. The table shows 800,000 to 950,000 distinct CDR3 sequences, with 36% occurring only once. Germline V lookup: CDR1 DFQATT, CDR2 SNEGSKA (reference sequence). The CDR3 loop spans 14 amino acids. Trimming left V 3 bases short and J 0 bases short, with 9 bases between. Study-level points and caveats: Significant beta diversity loss was already apparent by age approximately 40, declining roughly linearly.

This clonotype originated in a man younger than 35 in good health. This chain links TRBV20-1 with TRBJ1-5; D gene unclear. Sequences were obtained from blood. The CDR3 here is CSASPSNSNQPQHF. The CDR3 nucleotides read TGCAGTGCTAGCCCCAGCAATAGCAATCAGCCCCAGCATTTT.